The 20 T cell receptor beta chains presented below share a single source sample, sequenced in a study of glioma-infiltrating T cells. TCR alpha and beta CDR3 regions were amplified from RNA using iRepertoire nested multiplex PCR. MiXCR, run by TCRdb on the multiplex PCR reads, gives a single entry per CDR3 protein. The data contain a few hundred thousand distinct CDR3 sequences, 41% of them seen just once; the ten biggest clones take up 12%. What was sequenced was glioma tissue, nonneoplastic brain tissue, or PBMCs (not recorded which). These receptors came from a human donor with low-grade glioma or glioblastoma, undergoing nonglioma brain surgery, or in good health (not recorded which).

The genes are TRBV24-1 and TRBJ2-7; no clear D gene. Germline values: CDR1 KGHDR, CDR2 SFDVKD. The ends were cut back, 1 base at V and 6 bases at J, with 9 bases in the middle. CDR3 length: 13 residues. This CDR3 reads CATSDFRAGEQYF. CDR3 DNA: TGTGCCACCAGTGATTTTAGGGCCGGCGAGCAGTACTTC.

This clonotype was observed many times. The genes are TRBV15 and TRBJ2-1; possibly TRBD1 or TRBD2 for D (5 bases each). The CDR3 extends over 16 amino acids. Trimming shortened V by 2 bases and J by 2 bases, and 13 bases separated the two germline ends. The germline gives CDR1 LNHNV, CDR2 YYDKDF (reference sequence). CDR3 coding DNA: TGTGCCACCAGCAGATCCGGGACCGTGACCTACAATGAGCAGTTCTTC. Its translation is CATSRSGTVTYNEQFF.

About this clonotype itself: It may be a read error: a sequence one base away is much more abundant. The chain joins TRBV6-1 to TRBJ2-1; D possibly uses TRBD1 or TRBD2 (5 bases each). Trimming removed 10 bases from V and 5 bases from J, with 18 bases in between. The CDR3 totals 14 residues. Germline V gives CDR1 MNHNS, CDR2 SASEGT. CDR3 sequence: CATLPGPSHNEQFF. In nucleotides, the CDR3 is TGTGCCACCCTACCGGGGCCATCCCACAATGAGCAGTTCTTC.

This clonotype was counted at least ten times. The chain recombines TRBV28 with TRBJ2-5; 8 bases are a match to TRBD2. J lost 4 bases, V lost 4 bases, and 5 bases had no gene match. Per germline, CDR1 MDHEN and CDR2 SYDVKM. This CDR3 has 14 residues. CDR3 nucleotide sequence: TGTGCCAGCAGTTCAGGACTAGCATTAGAGACCCAGTACTTC. This codes for CASSSGLALETQYF.

With regard to this clonotype: Being one base from a much bigger clone, this may be a read error. The rearrangement uses TRBV6-5 and TRBJ1-2; a weak D match, TRBD1 (5 bases). CDR1 and CDR2 (germline): MNHEY, SVGAGI. V lost 1 base, J lost 13 bases, and 25 bases lay in between. This CDR3 contains 16 residues. CDR3 coding DNA: TGTGCCAGCAGTTACTTAAGAAAATCCGGGACGGAGTCTGTCACCTTC. It specifies CASSYLRKSGTESVTF.

The table lists this clonotype with a few counts. This chain connects TRBV7-2 to TRBJ2-3; 10 bases fit TRBD1. Germline values: CDR1 SGHTA, CDR2 FQGNSA. J gave up 5 bases and V 5 bases, and 7 bases lay outside the gene matches. This CDR3 comprises 15 residues. CDR3 bases: TGTGCCAGCAGCCGCCGACAGGGGGCGGTAGATACGCAGTATTTT. Protein sequence: CASSRRQGAVDTQYF.

This chain joins TRBV20-1 and TRBJ1-5; a weak D match, TRBD1 (5 bases). V lost 3 bases and J 4 bases, leaving 16 bases between the germline ends. This CDR3 has 15 residues. The germline CDR1 and CDR2 sequences are DFQATT and SNEGSKA (reference sequence). As DNA, the CDR3 is TGCAGTGCTAGTCCCCGGACCGGGGGTAATCAGCCCCAGCATTTT. It specifies CSASPRTGGNQPQHF.

This clonotype has ten or more counts. V and J are TRBV6-2 or TRBV6-3 and TRBJ1-5, with no clear D. CDR1 and CDR2 (germline): MNHEY, SVGEGT. This CDR3 contains 14 residues. Deletions cut 6 bases from V and 11 bases from J, with 20 bases between. The DNA for the CDR3 is TGTGCCAGCAGGCCTCACCAGGAGCCGGCGACCCAGCATTTT. It translates to CASRPHQEPATQHF.

The CDR3 region is CASSQDYRENSPLHF. For the CDR3, the DNA is TGTGCCAGCAGCCAAGATTATAGGGAAAATTCACCCCTCCACTTT. The J gene is TRBJ1-6, the V gene TRBV4-2; D unresolved. Trimming took off 0 bases at V and 7 bases at J, with 10 bases between the two ends. The CDR3 length is 15 residues. Germline V gene lookup returns CDR1 LGHNA and CDR2 YNFKEQ.

This clonotype has at least ten counts. The chain couples TRBV7-2 to TRBJ2-5; D gene uncertain. Trimming stripped 1 base from V and 2 bases from J, with 11 bases between. Per germline, CDR1 SGHTA and CDR2 FQGNSA. The CDR3 covers 15 residues. The CDR3 DNA reads TGTGCCAGCAGCTTAGGCCCCCAAACTCAAGAGACCCAGTACTTC. Translation: CASSLGPQTQETQYF.

The chain employs TRBV20-1 and TRBJ2-7; TRBD2 agrees at 12 bases. The CDR3 is 15 amino acids. From germline, CDR1 is DFQATT and CDR2 SNEGSKA (reference sequence). V trimming: 6 bases; J trimming: 3 bases; junction bases outside the gene matches: 9. CDR3 coding DNA: TGCAGTGCCCCCACCGGACTAGCGGGACTCTACGAGCAGTACTTC. Protein: CSAPTGLAGLYEQYF.

For this clonotype: No DNA is shown, since the ends of the CDR3 on it are uncertain; the CDR3 is the one TCRdb lists. This rearrangement joins TRBV28 to TRBJ2-1; whether TRBD1, the table's D call, matches the DNA was not checked. Termini included, the CDR3 measures 17 amino acids. From germline, CDR1 is MDHEN and CDR2 SYDVKM. Here the CDR3 reads CASSLLVGGGSYNEKFF.

This clonotype was found once. The chain employs TRBV19 and TRBJ1-5; D might be TRBD1 (5 bases). The CDR3 runs to 13 residues. Trimming removed 8 bases at V and 2 bases at J, with 10 bases between. Germline CDR1 is LNHDA and CDR2 is SQIVND (reference sequence). CDR3 bases: TGTGCCAGTCTCCCGGGGGGCAATCAGCCCCAGCATTTT. It is translated as CASLPGGNQPQHF. Looking up the rest from reference TRBV19 and TRBJ1-5 gives the full variable domain: DGGITQSPKYLFRKEGQNVTLSCEQNLNHDAMYWYRQDPGQGLRLIYYSQIVNDFQKGDIAEGYSVSREKKESFPLTVTSAQKNPTAFYLCASLPGGNQPQHFGDGTRLSIL.

This clonotype has more than one count but fewer than ten. The V call is TRBV20-1, the J call TRBJ2-3; D gene ambiguous. The CDR3 is 13 amino acids. Germline-derived CDR1 and CDR2 are DFQATT and SNEGSKA (reference sequence). V lost 4 bases and J 6 bases, leaving 14 bases between the germline ends. The CDR3 is CSAKANGPDTQYF. CDR3 coding DNA: TGCAGTGCTAAAGCGAACGGCCCGGATACGCAGTATTTT.

V usage is TRBV20-1 and J usage is TRBJ2-5; 8 bases are a match to TRBD1. V was clipped by 6 bases and J by 5 bases; unmatched bases: 5. CDR1 and CDR2 (germline): DFQATT, SNEGSKA (reference sequence). The CDR3 runs to 12 residues. In nucleotides, the CDR3 is TGCAGTGCACGGACAGGGCGCGAGACCCAGTACTTC. Translating gives CSARTGRETQYF.

The V call is TRBV5-4, the J call TRBJ2-1; D may be TRBD2 (6 bases). Trimming took off 0 bases at V and 3 bases at J, with 10 bases between the two ends. Germline-derived CDR1 and CDR2 are SGHNT and YYREEE (reference sequence). The CDR3 has 15 amino acids. The CDR3 DNA sequence: TGTGCCAGCAGCTTGGCGGGAGTCTTCTACAATGAGCAGTTCTTC. Translating it yields CASSLAGVFYNEQFF.

The rearrangement joins TRBV7-2 to TRBJ1-2, with 8 bases matching TRBD1. Germline V lookup: CDR1 SGHTA, CDR2 FQGNSA. The CDR3 totals 18 residues. V lost 5 bases, J lost 0 bases, and 14 bases stayed unmatched. The CDR3 region is CASSSWDRPVVTNYGYTF. CDR3 DNA sequence: TGTGCCAGCAGCAGTTGGGACAGGCCCGTCGTAACTAACTATGGCTACACCTTC.

To note about this clonotype: The junction differs from germline at one of its ends, possibly a read error. V gene TRBV2 combines with J gene TRBJ2-5; TRBD2 might be the D (5 bases). This CDR3 has 16 residues. Looked up from germline, CDR1 is SNHLY and CDR2 is FYNNEI. The CDR3 bases are TGTGCCATCAGTGAGAGACTACAGAGGTCCCAAGAGACCCAGTACTTC. Its translation is CAISERLQRSQETQYF.

This chain uses TRBV12-5 with TRBJ2-5; D is unresolved. Germline V gene sequence: CDR1 LGHNT, CDR2 FRNRAP. V lost 2 bases, J lost 9 bases, and 1 base lay in between. This CDR3 has 9 residues. CDR3 DNA sequence: TGTGCTAGTGGTTTGCCCCAGTACTTC. This translates into CASGLPQYF.

As concerns this clonotype: A much larger clone lies a single base off, so this may be a read error. This chain joins TRBV27 and TRBJ1-5; D is unresolved. Germline V gene sequence: CDR1 MNHEY, CDR2 SMNVEV (reference sequence). The CDR3 spans 14 residues. The CDR3 bases are TGTGCCAGCAGTCACAGATATAGCAATCAGCCCCAGGATTTT. Amino acids: CASSHRYSNQPQDF.